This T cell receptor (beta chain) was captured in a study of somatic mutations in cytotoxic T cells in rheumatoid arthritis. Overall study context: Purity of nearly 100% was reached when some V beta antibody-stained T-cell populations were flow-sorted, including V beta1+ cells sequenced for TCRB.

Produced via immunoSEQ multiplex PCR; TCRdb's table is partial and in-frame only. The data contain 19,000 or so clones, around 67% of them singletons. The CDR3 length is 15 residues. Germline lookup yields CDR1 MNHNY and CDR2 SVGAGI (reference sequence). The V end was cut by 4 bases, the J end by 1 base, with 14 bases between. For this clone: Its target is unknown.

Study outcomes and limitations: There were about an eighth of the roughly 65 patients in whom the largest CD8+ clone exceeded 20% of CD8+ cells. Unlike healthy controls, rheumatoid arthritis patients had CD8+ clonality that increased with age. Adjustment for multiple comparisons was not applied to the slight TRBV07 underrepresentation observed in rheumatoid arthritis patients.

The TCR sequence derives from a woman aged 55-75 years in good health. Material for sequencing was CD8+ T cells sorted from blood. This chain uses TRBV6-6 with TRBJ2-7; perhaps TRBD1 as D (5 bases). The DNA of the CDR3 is TGTGCCAGCAGTTCCGACAGAAGACAGTCCTACGAGCAGTACTTC. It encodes CASSSDRRQSYEQYF.